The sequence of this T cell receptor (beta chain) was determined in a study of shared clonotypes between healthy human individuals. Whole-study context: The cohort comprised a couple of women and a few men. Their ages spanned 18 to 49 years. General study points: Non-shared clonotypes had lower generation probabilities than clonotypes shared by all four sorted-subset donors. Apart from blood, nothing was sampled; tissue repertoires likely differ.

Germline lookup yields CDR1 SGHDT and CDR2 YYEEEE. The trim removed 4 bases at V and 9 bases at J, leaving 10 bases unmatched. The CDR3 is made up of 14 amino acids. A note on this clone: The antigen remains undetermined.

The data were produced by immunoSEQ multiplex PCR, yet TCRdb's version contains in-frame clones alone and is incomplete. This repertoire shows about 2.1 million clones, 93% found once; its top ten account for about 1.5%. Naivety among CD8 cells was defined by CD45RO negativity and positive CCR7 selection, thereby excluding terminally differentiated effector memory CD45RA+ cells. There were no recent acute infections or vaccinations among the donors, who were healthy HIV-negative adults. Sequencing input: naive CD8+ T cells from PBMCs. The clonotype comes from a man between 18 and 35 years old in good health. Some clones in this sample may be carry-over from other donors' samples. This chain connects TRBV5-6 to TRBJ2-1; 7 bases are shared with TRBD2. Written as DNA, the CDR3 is TGTGCCAGCAGCCCCGGAGGGAGGGCGGCTGAGCAGTTCTTC. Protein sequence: CASSPGGRAAEQFF. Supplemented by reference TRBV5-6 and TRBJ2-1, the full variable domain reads DAGVTQSPTHLIKTRGQQVTLRCSPKSGHDTVSWYQQALGQGPQFIFQYYEEEERQRGNFPDRFSGHQFPNYSSELNVNALLLGDSALYLCASSPGGRAAEQFFGPGTRLTVL.